A few counts support the clone carrying this T cell receptor beta chain. Its cognate antigen is unknown. The CDR3 sequence is 13 residues long. The V gene's germline CDR1 is MNHEY and CDR2 SVGAGI. Trimming removed 6 bases at V and 0 bases at J, with 6 bases between. Sample time point: patch test 3, about 24 weeks after DPC sensitization. Indicated treatment: therapeutic diphenylcyclopropenone sensitization with weekly scalp DPC. The sample is drawn from a study of human T cells and chemical hapten exposure. Study-wide results and limits: Sensitization with DPC brought no change to TCRs above 1 in 1000 in frequency.

Separate cDNA molecules received unique molecular identifiers, which the library attached to them. TCRdb fed the RACE reads into MiXCR, producing one record per CDR3 protein. This sample has 120,000 or so distinct CDR3 sequences, with approximately 11% found just once. The origin of this receptor is a woman aged 45 to 65 with alopecia areata. Some clones in this sample may be carry-over from other donors' samples. The rearrangement uses TRBV6-5 and TRBJ2-1, with D unresolved. Here the sequenced sample was whole blood, taken in connection with sensitization to the hapten diphenylcyclopropenone (DPC). The CDR3 is CASRSSSYNEQFF. CDR3 bases: TGTGCCAGCAGAAGTAGCTCCTACAATGAGCAGTTCTTC.